This T cell receptor beta chain was profiled in a study of blood T cell repertoires in COVID-19. Study in general: Specimens from acute and convalescent COVID-19 originated in the United States, Italy and Spain. In each case, the material was cDNA or gDNA derived from T cells, B-cell-depleted T cells, or PBMCs.

CDR3 length: 16 residues. Trimming removed 2 bases from V and 2 bases from J; junction bases left unmatched: 6. The V gene's germline CDR1 is LGHNA and CDR2 YNFKEQ. Original processing methods: Reference gene primer amplification in the assay estimated nucleated cell counts. The repertoire was sequenced with immunoSEQ multiplex PCR; TCRdb's copy has only in-frame clones and lacks some. The V and J calls and clone size come from that table; D and trimming were worked out from the DNA. The table records tens of thousands of clones, about 76% of them present only once. The TCR comes from a man in his fifties or sixties with active or convalescent COVID-19. J is TRBJ1-1 and V is TRBV4-2; TRBD1 matches 9 bases. The sequencing sample was made of peripheral blood. The CDR3 spells CASSQMTGGVNTEAFF. In DNA form, the CDR3 reads TGTGCCAGCAGCCAAATGACAGGGGGAGTCAACACTGAAGCTTTCTTT.